This T cell receptor beta chain was profiled in a study of blood T cell repertoires in COVID-19. Sequencing was performed with immunoSEQ multiplex PCR; in TCRdb, only in-frame clones are kept and a portion is missing. The table records roughly 250,000 clones, approximately 86% of them present only once. This clone was detected only once. V dropped 1 base and J dropped 5 bases, with 12 bases sitting between them. The length of the CDR3 is 15 residues. CDR1 is MNHNY, CDR2 SVGAGI, per germline (reference sequence). The chain carries TRBV6-6 and TRBJ2-1, with D tentatively TRBD1 (6 bases). The clonotype originates from a woman in her 30s with acute COVID-19. What was sequenced was PBMCs or T cells enriched from blood (not recorded which). The CDR3 here is CASSYFLTGNNEQFF. DNA for the CDR3: TGTGCCAGCAGTTACTTCTTGACAGGCAACAATGAGCAGTTCTTC.